This T cell receptor (beta chain) emerged from a study of cytomegalovirus exposure and HLA in healthy donors. Points on this clone: Its antigen is still unknown.

V lost 8 bases, J lost 1 base, and 10 bases stayed unmatched. Germline-derived CDR1 and CDR2 are MNHEY and SMNVEV (reference sequence). The CDR3 totals 16 residues. Nominally healthy donors were sampled, though unrecorded immune exposures were likely. The study's findings and limits: TCR association rates varied by HLA locus in a later analysis, with DRB1 highest and HLA-C lowest. Sequencing likely caused a cluster of highly shared sequence variants. Later analysis showed most CMV-associated TCR beta chains appearing HLA-restricted.

Vbeta (60) and Jbeta (13) primers were used in the PCR. The table came from immunoSEQ multiplex PCR; TCRdb's copy has only in-frame clones and leaves some out. The table lists about 110,000 clones, approximately 79% of them singletons, with roughly 2.3% in the top ten. This chain joins TRBV27 and TRBJ2-5, with TRBD2 identical over 10 bases. Sequencing was performed on PBMCs. The receptor's source is a man aged 18 to 29 in good health and CMV-seronegative. The CDR3 coding sequence is TGTGCCAGCTCAGGGCTAGCGGGGGAGTCCCAAGAGACCCAGTACTTC. Its translation is CASSGLAGESQETQYF.